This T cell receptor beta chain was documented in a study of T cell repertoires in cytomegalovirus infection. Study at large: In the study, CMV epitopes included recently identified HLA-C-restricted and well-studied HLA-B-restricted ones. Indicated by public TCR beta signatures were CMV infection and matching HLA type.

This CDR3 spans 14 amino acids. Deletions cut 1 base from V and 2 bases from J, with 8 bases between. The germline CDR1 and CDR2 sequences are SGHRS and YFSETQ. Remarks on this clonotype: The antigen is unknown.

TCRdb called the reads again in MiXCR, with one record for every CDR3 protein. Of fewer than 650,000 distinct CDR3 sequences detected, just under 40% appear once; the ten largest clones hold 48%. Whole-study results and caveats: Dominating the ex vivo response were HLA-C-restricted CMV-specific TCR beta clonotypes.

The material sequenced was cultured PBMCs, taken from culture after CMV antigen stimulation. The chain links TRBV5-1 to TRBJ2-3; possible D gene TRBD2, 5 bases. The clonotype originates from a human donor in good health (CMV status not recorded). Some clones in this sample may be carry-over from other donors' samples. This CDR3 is CASSLYGNTDTQYF. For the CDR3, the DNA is TGCGCCAGCAGCTTGTACGGGAACACAGATACGCAGTATTTT.